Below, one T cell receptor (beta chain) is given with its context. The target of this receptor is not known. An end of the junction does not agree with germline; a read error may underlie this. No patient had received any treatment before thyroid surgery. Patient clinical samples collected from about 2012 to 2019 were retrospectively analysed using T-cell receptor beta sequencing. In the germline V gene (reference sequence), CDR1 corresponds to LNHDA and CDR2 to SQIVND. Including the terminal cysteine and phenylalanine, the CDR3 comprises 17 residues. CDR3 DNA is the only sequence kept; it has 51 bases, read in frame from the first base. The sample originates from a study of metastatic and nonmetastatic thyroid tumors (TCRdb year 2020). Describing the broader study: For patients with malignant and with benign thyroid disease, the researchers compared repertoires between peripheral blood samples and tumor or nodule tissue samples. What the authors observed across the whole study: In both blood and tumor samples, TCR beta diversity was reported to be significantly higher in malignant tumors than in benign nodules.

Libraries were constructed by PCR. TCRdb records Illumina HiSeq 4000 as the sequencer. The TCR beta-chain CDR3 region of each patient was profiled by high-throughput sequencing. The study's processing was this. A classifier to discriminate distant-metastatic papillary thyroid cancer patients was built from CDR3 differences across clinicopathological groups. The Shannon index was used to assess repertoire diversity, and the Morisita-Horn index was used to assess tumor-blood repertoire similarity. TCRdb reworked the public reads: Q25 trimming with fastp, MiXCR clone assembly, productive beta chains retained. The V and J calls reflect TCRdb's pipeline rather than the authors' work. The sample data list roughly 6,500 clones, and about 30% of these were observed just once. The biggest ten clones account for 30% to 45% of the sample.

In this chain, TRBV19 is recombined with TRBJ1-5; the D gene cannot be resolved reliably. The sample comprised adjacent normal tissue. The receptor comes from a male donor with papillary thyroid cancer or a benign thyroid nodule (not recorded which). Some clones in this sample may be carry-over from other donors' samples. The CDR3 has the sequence CAGSIISVRYINQPQHF. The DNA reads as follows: TGCGCCGGTAGTATAATAAGTGTCCGTTATATCAATCAGCCCCAGCATTTT.